This T cell receptor (beta chain) comes out of a study of shared clonotypes between healthy human individuals. Notes on the study in general: Of the naive CD4 clonotypes, approximately 5% were shared across a handful of donors. Generally, naive subsets (rather than memory subsets) showed larger estimated richness.

Concerning this clone itself: The antigen remains undetermined.

In the authors' methods: As immunoSEQ supplied junction-only sequences (without quality scores), filtering differed. TCRdb keeps only in-frame clones here, not all; method: immunoSEQ multiplex PCR. V and J calls and clone size are those listed in that table; D and trimming were worked out from the DNA. Here the sample spans roughly 2.6 million clones, around 90% being singletons. The CDR3 covers 17 residues. The chain links TRBV21-1 to TRBJ2-1; the D call TRBD2 from the table was never checked on the DNA. TRBV21-1 is a pseudogene segment. The sample consisted of naive CD4+ T cells sorted from blood. Stated subset: CD45RA+ positively selected. This TCR derives from a young man in good health. CDR3 sequence reads: CASSKGASGRAAKEQFF. The CDR3 nucleotides are TGTGCCAGCAGCAAAGGGGCTAGCGGGAGGGCAGCAAAAGAGCAGTTCTTC.